The present T cell receptor beta chain was sequenced within a study of T cell responses to AZD1222 COVID-19 vaccine. Study results and limitations: Of spike-specific TCRs, nearly half reportedly target regions left unmutated in variants. Clonal diversity may have been underestimated in mostly white British donors. Repertoire samples came only from after the peak T cell response. Spike-specific TCR breadth and depth grew following two AZD1222 doses.

This clone was found a few times. Its specificity is unknown. The protocol was immunoSEQ multiplex PCR, while the TCRdb copy is restricted to in-frame clones and leaves out a portion. The table lists some 150,000 clones, 90% of them singletons. J lost 4 bases, V lost 4 bases, and 13 bases had no gene match. There are 17 residues in the CDR3. Germline CDR1 MNHNS, CDR2 SASEGT. The source material was peripheral blood, sampled on day 0 of AZD1222 vaccination. This sequence joins TRBV6-1 and TRBJ2-7, with TRBD2 matching over 10 bases. The receptor's source is an adult in good health. The CDR3 coding sequence is TGTGCCAGCAGTGCTTCCCGACTAAGCGGGAGGGGATACGAGCAGTACTTC. This codes for CASSASRLSGRGYEQYF.